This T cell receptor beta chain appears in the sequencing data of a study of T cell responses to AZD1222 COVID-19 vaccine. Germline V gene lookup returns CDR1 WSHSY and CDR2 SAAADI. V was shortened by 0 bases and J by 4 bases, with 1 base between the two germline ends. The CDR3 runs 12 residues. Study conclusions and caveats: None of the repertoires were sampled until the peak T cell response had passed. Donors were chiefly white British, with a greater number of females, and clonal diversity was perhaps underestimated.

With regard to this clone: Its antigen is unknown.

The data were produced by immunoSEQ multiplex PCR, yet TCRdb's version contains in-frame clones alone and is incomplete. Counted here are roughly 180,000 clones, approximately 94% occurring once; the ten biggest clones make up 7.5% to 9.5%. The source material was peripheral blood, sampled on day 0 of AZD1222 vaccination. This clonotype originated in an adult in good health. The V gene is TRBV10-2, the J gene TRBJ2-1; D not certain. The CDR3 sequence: CASSESYNEQFF. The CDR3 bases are TGCGCCAGCAGTGAGTCTTACAATGAGCAGTTCTTC.